These 12 T cell receptor beta chains were all obtained from the same sample, sequenced in a study of T cells after yellow fever vaccination. One entry per CDR3 protein results from TCRdb running MiXCR on the 5' RACE reads. The sample holds 620,000 or so distinct CDR3 sequences; roughly 17% are singletons and the top ten take roughly a sixth. The specimen comprised PBMCs, sampled 4 to 6 days after the first yellow fever vaccination. The receptors shown here come from a man between 18 and 29 years old who received the YFV17D yellow fever vaccine.

The chain recombines TRBV5-1 with TRBJ2-2, with 10 bases lining up with TRBD1. The length of the CDR3 is 16 residues. V lost 5 bases and J lost 0; bases outside the gene matches: 4. Germline CDR1 SGHRS, CDR2 YFSETQ. CDR3 sequence reads: CASRRGTGANTGELFF. CDR3 sequence (DNA): TGCGCCAGCAGACGCGGGACAGGGGCGAACACCGGGGAGCTGTTTTTT.

This clonotype has a handful of counts. The V and J genes are TRBV7-2 and TRBJ2-1; 13 positions match TRBD2. CDR1 is SGHTA, CDR2 FQGNSA, per germline. The CDR3 length is 16 residues. The trim removed 3 bases at V and 9 bases at J, leaving 8 bases unmatched. CDR3 sequence: CASSLMTGLAGREQFF. The CDR3 bases are TGTGCCAGCAGCTTGATGACGGGACTAGCGGGGCGTGAGCAGTTCTTC.

The rearrangement joins TRBV7-9 to TRBJ1-1; D unclear. The CDR3 is 15 amino acids. The V end lost 3 bases, the J end lost 6 bases, and 17 bases lay between the germline ends. CDR1 and CDR2 (germline): SEHNR, FQNEAQ (reference sequence). The CDR3 coding sequence is TGTGCCAGCAGCTTCCAGTCGGCAGCAAACGCTGAAGCTTTCTTT. Amino acid sequence: CASSFQSAANAEAFF.

This clonotype has just a few counts. V gene TRBV4-3 combines with J gene TRBJ1-1, with 10 bases matching TRBD1. Trimming cost V 4 bases and J 0 bases; bases outside gene matches: 5. This CDR3 comprises 16 residues. Germline V CDR1 and CDR2: LGHNA, YSLEER. The CDR3 here is CASSLRQGALNTEAFF. The DNA of the CDR3 is TGCGCCAGCAGCCTTCGACAGGGGGCCCTGAACACTGAAGCTTTCTTT.

V usage is TRBV30 and J usage is TRBJ1-3; D remains unclear. The CDR3 contains 13 residues. V lost 1 base and J 1 base, leaving 5 bases between the germline ends. Germline loops: CDR1 GTSNPN, CDR2 SVGIG (reference sequence). DNA for the CDR3: TGTGCCTGGAGTGACGGGTCTGGAAACACCATATATTTT. Its protein is CAWSDGSGNTIYF. Complete variable domain (other parts from reference TRBV30 and TRBJ1-3): SQTIHQWPATLVQPVGSPLSLECTVEGTSNPNLYWYRQAAGRGLQLLFYSVGIGQISSEVPQNLSASRPQDRQFILSSKKLLLSDSGFYLCAWSDGSGNTIYFGEGSWLTVV.

This clonotype was counted between two and nine times. The chain is built from TRBV5-1 and TRBJ1-1, with a tentative D call TRBD1 (5 bases). Trimming removed 2 bases from V and 4 bases from J, with 12 bases in between. The CDR3 runs to 14 residues. CDR1 SGHRS and CDR2 YFSETQ come from the germline V gene. CDR3 nucleotides: TGCGCCAGCAGCTTTGTCGGGGGGAGCACTGAAGCTTTCTTT. Its translation: CASSFVGGSTEAFF.

This clonotype has just a few counts. This chain uses TRBV4-3 with TRBJ2-1, with a weak D call TRBD1 (6 bases). V was shortened by 3 bases and J by 4 bases, with 10 bases between the two germline ends. The CDR3 extends over 14 amino acids. The germline gives CDR1 LGHNA, CDR2 YSLEER. CDR3 in DNA: TGCGCCAGCAGCCAGGGTGGACAGTACAATGAGCAGTTCTTC. Its protein product is CASSQGGQYNEQFF.

The gene calls are TRBV9 and TRBJ2-5; 7 nucleotides agree with TRBD2. The V gene end was trimmed by 3 bases and the J gene end by 6 bases; junction bases not matched to a gene: 5. Germline CDR1 is SGDLS and CDR2 is YYNGEE. The CDR3 contains 13 residues. DNA of the CDR3: TGTGCCAGCAGCGCAAGCGGGGTCAAGACCCAGTACTTC. This sequence encodes CASSASGVKTQYF.

The chain couples TRBV10-2 to TRBJ2-7; D unclear. This CDR3 region has 13 residues. Trimming removed 4 bases from V and 2 bases from J, with 9 bases in between. CDR1 WSHSY and CDR2 SAAADI come from the germline V gene. CDR3 nucleotides: TGCGCCAGCAGTGGTTCTTATGCCTACGAGCAGTACTTC. Translation: CASSGSYAYEQYF.

The chain links TRBV4-3 to TRBJ1-6; 9 bases agree with TRBD1. J gave up 4 bases and V 1 base, and 8 bases lay outside the gene matches. Germline loops: CDR1 LGHNA, CDR2 YSLEER. There are 18 residues in the CDR3. In DNA form, the CDR3 reads TGCGCCAGCAGCCAAGCCCCGGGACAGGGTCTTTATAATTCACCCCTCCACTTT. This encodes CASSQAPGQGLYNSPLHF.

The chain uses TRBV3-1 and TRBJ2-5; D unresolved. The CDR3 sequence is 14 residues long. Germline CDR1 and CDR2: LGHDT and YNNKEL (reference sequence). V was clipped by 1 base and J by 7 bases, with 13 bases between them. CDR3 region: CASSQGRQGGTQYF. CDR3 bases: TGTGCCAGCAGCCAAGGGCGGCAAGGTGGGACCCAGTACTTC.

CDR3 amino acids: CASTLGLDTDTQYF. CDR3 coding DNA: TGTGCCAGCACCTTAGGACTAGACACAGATACGCAGTATTTT. This chain connects TRBV9 to TRBJ2-3, with TRBD2 matching over 7 bases. This CDR3 spans 14 amino acids. V shed 6 bases, J shed 2 bases, and the junction held 6 bases outside the gene matches. Germline CDR1 is SGDLS and CDR2 is YYNGEE.